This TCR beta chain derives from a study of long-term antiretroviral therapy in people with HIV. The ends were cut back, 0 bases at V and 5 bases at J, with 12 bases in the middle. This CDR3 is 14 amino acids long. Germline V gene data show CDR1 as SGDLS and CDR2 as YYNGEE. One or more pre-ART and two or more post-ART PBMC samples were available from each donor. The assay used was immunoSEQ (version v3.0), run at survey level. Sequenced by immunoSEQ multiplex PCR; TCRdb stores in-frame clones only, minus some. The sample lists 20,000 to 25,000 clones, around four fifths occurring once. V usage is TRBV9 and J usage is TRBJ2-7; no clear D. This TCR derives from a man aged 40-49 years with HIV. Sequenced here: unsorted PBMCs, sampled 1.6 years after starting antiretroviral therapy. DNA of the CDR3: TGTGCCAGCAGCGTAGAGGGCCGAAACGACGAGCAGTACTTC. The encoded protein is CASSVEGRNDEQYF.